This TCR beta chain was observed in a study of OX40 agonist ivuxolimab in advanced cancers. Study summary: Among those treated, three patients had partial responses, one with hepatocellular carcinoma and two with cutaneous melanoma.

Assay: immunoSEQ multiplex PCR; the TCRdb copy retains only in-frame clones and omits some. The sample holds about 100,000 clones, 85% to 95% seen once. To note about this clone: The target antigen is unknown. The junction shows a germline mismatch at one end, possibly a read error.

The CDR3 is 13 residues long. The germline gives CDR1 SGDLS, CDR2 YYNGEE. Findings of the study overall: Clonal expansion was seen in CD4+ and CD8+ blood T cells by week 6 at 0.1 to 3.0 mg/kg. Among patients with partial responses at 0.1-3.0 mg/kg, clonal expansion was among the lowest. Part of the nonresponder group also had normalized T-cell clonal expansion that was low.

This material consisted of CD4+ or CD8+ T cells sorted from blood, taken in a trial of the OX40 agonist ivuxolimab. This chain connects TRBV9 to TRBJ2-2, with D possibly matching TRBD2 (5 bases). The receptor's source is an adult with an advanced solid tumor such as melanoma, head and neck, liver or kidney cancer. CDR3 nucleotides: TGTGCCAGCACCGTAGGAGGCACCGGGGAGCTGTTTTTT. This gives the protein CASTVGGTGELFF.